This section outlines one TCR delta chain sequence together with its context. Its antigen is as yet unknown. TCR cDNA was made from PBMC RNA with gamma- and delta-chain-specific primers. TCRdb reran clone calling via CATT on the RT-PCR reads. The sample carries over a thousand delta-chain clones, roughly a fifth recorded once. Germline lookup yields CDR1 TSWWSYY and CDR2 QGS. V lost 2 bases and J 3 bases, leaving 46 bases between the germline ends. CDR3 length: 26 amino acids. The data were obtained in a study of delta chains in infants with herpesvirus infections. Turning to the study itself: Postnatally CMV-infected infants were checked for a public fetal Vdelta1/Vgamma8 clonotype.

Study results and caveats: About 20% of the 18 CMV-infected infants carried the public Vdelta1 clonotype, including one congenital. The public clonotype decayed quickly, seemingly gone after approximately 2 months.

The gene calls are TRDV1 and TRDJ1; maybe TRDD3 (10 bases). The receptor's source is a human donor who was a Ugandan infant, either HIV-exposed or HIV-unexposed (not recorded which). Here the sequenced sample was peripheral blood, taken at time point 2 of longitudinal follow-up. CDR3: CALGEKRGGLPTYWGILVEKADKLIF. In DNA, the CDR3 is TGTGCTCTTGGGGAAAAAAGGGGGGGCCTTCCTACGTACTGGGGGATCCTAGTAGAGAAGGCCGATAAACTCATCTTT.